One T cell receptor beta chain is described in this entry. The data were obtained in a study of blood T cell repertoires in COVID-19. The method was immunoSEQ multiplex PCR; TCRdb's version includes in-frame clones alone and lacks a portion of them. The data contain about 230,000 clones, over 75% of them seen just once; the ten biggest clones take up around 8%. V lost 0 bases to trimming and J lost 8 bases; unmatched junction nucleotides: 2. The CDR3 consists of 14 residues. CDR1 and CDR2 from the germline V gene are SGHNT and YENEEA. Material for sequencing was peripheral blood. The TCR comes from a woman aged 80 or over with acute or convalescent COVID-19. V usage is TRBV11-3 and J usage is TRBJ2-1; 9 nucleotides align to TRBD1. DNA for the CDR3: TGTGCCAGCAGCTTAGAACAGGGGGCGCATGAGCAGTTCTTC. Translating it yields CASSLEQGAHEQFF.